Listed below are T cell receptor beta chains from one sample, sequenced in a study of blood T cells in healthy people across ages. One entry per CDR3 protein, called by TCRdb with MiXCR from the 5' RACE reads. Here the sample spans 910,000 or so distinct CDR3 sequences, roughly 50% being singletons. The sequenced material came from blood. The origin of the receptors is a woman aged 60-75 years in good health. Each CDR3 is given without its conserved first and last residue. Each record gives: CDR3 protein, J gene, D gene, V gene. A D gene is named only where the DNA matches it firmly.

CDR3: ASSLSPRASGRRETQY
J: TRBJ2-5
D: TRBD2
V: TRBV7-2

CDR3: ASSLETGGDTEAF
J: TRBJ1-1
D: TRBD1
V: TRBV5-1

CDR3: ASSLDLAGVEWDEQF
J: TRBJ2-1
D: TRBD2
V: TRBV7-9

CDR3: ASSLSRTYYNEQF
J: TRBJ2-1
D: NA
V: TRBV27

CDR3: ASRGDNVGETQY
J: TRBJ2-5
D: NA
V: TRBV2

CDR3: ASSIPLGSTDTQY
J: TRBJ2-3
D: NA
V: TRBV12-3/TRBV12-4

CDR3: ASSTETQY
J: TRBJ2-5
D: NA
V: TRBV7-9

CDR3: SVAGTGSYSEQF
J: TRBJ2-1
D: TRBD1
V: TRBV29-1

CDR3: ASSLDPTGDICYT
J: TRBJ1-2
D: TRBD1
V: TRBV11-2

CDR3: ASSPIQGRGCGYT
J: TRBJ1-2
D: NA
V: TRBV11-2

CDR3: ASSPPGVSWETQY
J: TRBJ2-5
D: NA
V: TRBV5-6

CDR3: ATSDSSSGFEDTQY
J: TRBJ2-3
D: NA
V: TRBV24-1

CDR3: ASSLDTSSNTQY
J: TRBJ2-3
D: NA
V: TRBV7-9

CDR3: ASSVASGRGIGETQY
J: TRBJ2-5
D: TRBD2
V: TRBV9

CDR3: ASSEWKGSTGELF
J: TRBJ2-2
D: NA
V: TRBV25-1

CDR3: ASSYFREGLGEQF
J: TRBJ2-1
D: TRBD2
V: TRBV6-6

CDR3: ASRRTGASGEQY
J: TRBJ2-7
D: TRBD1
V: TRBV6-2/TRBV6-3

CDR3: SARDGASGGYEQY
J: TRBJ2-7
D: TRBD2
V: TRBV20-1

CDR3: ASSPSGLAGTDTQY
J: TRBJ2-3
D: TRBD2
V: TRBV12-3/TRBV12-4

CDR3: ASSPGLVPDTQY
J: TRBJ2-3
D: TRBD2
V: TRBV12-3/TRBV12-4

CDR3: ASSLGWGIAGGPLRSTDTQY
J: TRBJ2-3
D: TRBD2
V: TRBV7-2

CDR3: SVGRDSWTQH
J: TRBJ1-5
D: TRBD1
V: TRBV20-1

CDR3: ASSKSGRCTDTQY
J: TRBJ2-3
D: NA
V: TRBV21-1

CDR3: ASSLRQGRSSYEQY
J: TRBJ2-7
D: TRBD1
V: TRBV7-2

CDR3: ASSSSPTRYNEQF
J: TRBJ2-1
D: NA
V: TRBV5-1

CDR3: ASNRLAGFDEQY
J: TRBJ2-7
D: TRBD2
V: TRBV5-1

CDR3: SASGGSLYEQY
J: TRBJ2-7
D: NA
V: TRBV20-1

CDR3: ASSLRPFRESSYEQY
J: TRBJ2-7
D: NA
V: TRBV27

CDR3: ASSLAASLYEQY
J: TRBJ2-7
D: NA
V: TRBV7-6

CDR3: ASSQQGIYGYT
J: TRBJ1-2
D: TRBD1
V: TRBV7-9

CDR3: SSPGGWSTDTQY
J: TRBJ2-3
D: TRBD2
V: TRBV29-1

CDR3: SAQGGTTDTQY
J: TRBJ2-3
D: NA
V: TRBV29-1

CDR3: ASSPGANYGYT
J: TRBJ1-2
D: NA
V: TRBV18

CDR3: ASSDMRGGLVDTQY
J: TRBJ2-3
D: NA
V: TRBV28

CDR3: ASRSRQGRTYGYT
J: TRBJ1-2
D: TRBD1
V: TRBV28

CDR3: ASSLGGTSGSYEQY
J: TRBJ2-7
D: TRBD2
V: TRBV7-2

CDR3: ASSRAGTGDNSPLH
J: TRBJ1-6
D: TRBD1
V: TRBV5-1

CDR3: ASSFGPSSTDTQY
J: TRBJ2-3
D: NA
V: TRBV5-6

CDR3: ASSRGGWYEQY
J: TRBJ2-7
D: TRBD1
V: TRBV27

CDR3: AWSVGEETQY
J: NA
D: NA
V: TRBV30

CDR3: ASSTTVPNEKLF
J: TRBJ1-4
D: NA
V: TRBV12-3/TRBV12-4

CDR3: ASSEFGQGFIDTQY
J: TRBJ2-3
D: TRBD1
V: TRBV2

CDR3: SARRGQPQH
J: TRBJ1-5
D: NA
V: TRBV20-1

CDR3: ASSARRDNSGSSYNEQF
J: TRBJ2-1
D: TRBD2
V: TRBV5-1

CDR3: ASRATGIYEQY
J: TRBJ2-7
D: NA
V: TRBV2

CDR3: ASSLSSGMGSGYEQY
J: TRBJ2-7
D: TRBD2
V: TRBV7-2

CDR3: ASITGDGSYGYT
J: TRBJ1-2
D: TRBD1
V: TRBV2

CDR3: SVVPLRGIADEQF
J: TRBJ2-1
D: NA
V: TRBV29-1

CDR3: AGSLGAGADHQPQH
J: TRBJ1-5
D: NA
V: TRBV7-6

CDR3: SASDSRYEQY
J: TRBJ2-7
D: NA
V: TRBV20-1